The next 25 T cell receptor beta chains were all read from a single sample in a study of blood T cell repertoires in COVID-19. Profiled with immunoSEQ multiplex PCR; TCRdb holds only in-frame clones, not every one. This table has around 200,000 clones, about nine tenths appearing once. The sequenced sample was peripheral blood. The source is a man in his forties with acute or convalescent COVID-19.

V and J are TRBV28 and TRBJ2-7; a possible D gene is TRBD2 (6 bases). This CDR3 comprises 15 residues. V was pared by 4 bases and J by 7 bases, with 20 bases between. In germline, CDR1 is MDHEN, CDR2 SYDVKM. CDR3 region: CASSSPGTFSGEQYF. CDR3 nucleotide sequence: TGTGCCAGCAGTTCCCCCGGGACTTTCTCAGGGGAGCAGTACTTC.

The chain combines TRBV4-1 with TRBJ1-2; 7 positions match TRBD1. Looked up from germline, CDR1 is MGHRA and CDR2 is YSYEKL. The CDR3 is made up of 17 amino acids. Trimming took 0 bases from V and 4 from J; bases not matched to a gene: 11. The CDR3 protein is CASSQDLSQGNFYGYTF. The CDR3 nucleotides are TGCGCCAGCAGCCAAGACCTTTCACAGGGGAACTTCTATGGCTACACCTTC.

V is TRBV2 and J is TRBJ1-5; 9 bases are shared with TRBD1. Germline V gene sequence: CDR1 SNHLY, CDR2 FYNNEI. The CDR3 has 16 amino acids. The trim removed 7 bases at V and 4 bases at J, leaving 11 bases unmatched. The CDR3 here is CASNGDRATDNQPQHF. The CDR3 DNA reads TGTGCCAGCAACGGGGACAGGGCAACTGATAATCAGCCCCAGCATTTT.

This clone was counted a single time. This chain joins TRBV27 and TRBJ2-2; 7 nucleotides line up with TRBD1. Per germline, CDR1 MNHEY and CDR2 SMNVEV (reference sequence). This CDR3 is built from 15 residues. Trimming cost V 5 bases and J 6 bases; bases outside gene matches: 9. The CDR3 nucleotides are TGTGCCAGCAGTGAATGGGACAGCCTGGCCGGGGAGCTGTTTTTT. This sequence encodes CASSEWDSLAGELFF.

The V call is TRBV2, the J call TRBJ1-2; the D gene is possibly TRBD1 (5 bases). Trimming left V 6 bases short and J 0 bases short, with 8 bases between. The CDR3 length is 13 residues. In germline, CDR1 is SNHLY, CDR2 FYNNEI. CDR3 amino acids: CASSPDTNYGYTF. CDR3 nucleotide sequence: TGTGCCAGCAGCCCGGACACTAACTATGGCTACACCTTC.

This clone occurred once. The chain links TRBV6-5 to TRBJ2-2; 9 bases agree with TRBD1. Germline CDR1 reads MNHEY; CDR2 reads SVGAGI. V lost 4 bases, J lost 5 bases, and 8 bases stayed unmatched. The CDR3 is 16 amino acids. The DNA for the CDR3 is TGTGCCAGCAGTTCTTTTTGGGACAGGGCTACCGGGGAGCTGTTTTTT. It translates to CASSSFWDRATGELFF.

The V and J genes are TRBV27 and TRBJ1-2, with D possibly matching TRBD1 (6 bases). V was cut by 2 bases and J by 3 bases, with 13 bases left in between. The V gene's germline CDR1 is MNHEY and CDR2 SMNVEV (reference sequence). The CDR3 totals 15 residues. The CDR3 coding sequence is TGTGCCAGCAGTTTACTCGCAGGGGTGGACTATGGCTACACCTTC. As protein: CASSLLAGVDYGYTF.

This clone is a singleton in its sample. The chain links TRBV5-4 to TRBJ2-7; TRBD1 aligns across 10 bases. Germline lookup yields CDR1 SGHNT and CDR2 YYREEE (reference sequence). The CDR3 extends over 16 amino acids. The ends lost 4 bases at V and 2 bases at J; junction bases unmatched: 9. The CDR3 bases are TGTGCCAGCAGCCCGGCCGGGACAGGGGAACCCTACGAGCAGTACTTC. It yields the protein CASSPAGTGEPYEQYF.

V gene TRBV4-3 combines with J gene TRBJ2-7; TRBD1 agrees at 7 bases. Trimming at V came to 0 bases and at J to 2 bases, leaving 7 bases not matched to a gene. The CDR3 consists of 16 residues. Per the germline V gene, CDR1 is LGHNA and CDR2 is YSLEER. The CDR3 nucleotides read TGCGCCAGCAGCCAAGATTGGGCAGGGGGTCCCTACGAGCAGTACTTC. This translates into CASSQDWAGGPYEQYF.

This clone has just a few counts. The gene calls are TRBV5-1 and TRBJ2-2; 8 nucleotides match TRBD1. The ends lost 4 bases at V and 0 bases at J; junction bases unmatched: 8. The germline gives CDR1 SGHRS, CDR2 YFSETQ. This CDR3 is 17 amino acids long. CDR3 loop: CASSGHTGGTNTGELFF. The CDR3 nucleotides are TGCGCCAGCAGCGGGCACACAGGGGGGACGAACACCGGGGAGCTGTTTTTT.

The chain recombines TRBV5-1 with TRBJ1-4; D perhaps matches TRBD1 (5 bases). V lost 1 base and J lost 7, with 8 bases in between. The CDR3 is 13 amino acids. Germline V gives CDR1 SGHRS, CDR2 YFSETQ. The CDR3 is CASSLQGLEKLFF. In nucleotides, the CDR3 is TGCGCCAGCAGCTTGCAGGGTCTTGAAAAACTGTTTTTT.

The V gene is TRBV27, the J gene TRBJ2-1, with 16 positions matching TRBD2. CDR3 size: 15 residues. With 6 bases clipped from V and 7 bases from J, the junction kept 3 bases outside the gene matches. Per germline, CDR1 MNHEY and CDR2 SMNVEV (reference sequence). Here the CDR3 reads CASRGLAGGENEQFF. DNA of the CDR3: TGTGCCAGCAGGGGACTAGCGGGGGGGGAGAATGAGCAGTTCTTC.

The CDR3, as DNA: TGTGCCAGCAGCGGTAGCGGGGTCTCTGGGGCCAACGTCCTGACTTTC. This encodes CASSGSGVSGANVLTF. This chain joins TRBV7-3 and TRBJ2-6; 8 bases line up with TRBD2. CDR3 length equals 16 residues. V was clipped by 5 bases and J by 0 bases; unmatched bases: 3. The germline V gene has CDR1 SGHTA and CDR2 FQGTGA. The full variable domain, rest sourced from reference TRBV7-3 and TRBJ2-6, is GAGVSQTPSNKVTEKGKYVELRCDPISGHTALYWYRQSLGQGPEFLIYFQGTGAADDSGLPNDRFFAVRPEGSVSTLKIQRTERGDSAVYLCASSGSGVSGANVLTFGAGSRLTVL.

J is TRBJ2-5 and V is TRBV6-6, with D perhaps matching TRBD2 (6 bases). Germline V CDR1 and CDR2: MNHNY, SVGAGI (reference sequence). The CDR3 length is 14 residues. Trimming left V 0 bases short and J 5 bases short, with 10 bases between. For the CDR3, the DNA is TGTGCCAGCAGTTACTCTGGGGGGATGGAGACCCAGTACTTC. Its translation: CASSYSGGMETQYF.

V is TRBV5-4 and J is TRBJ1-1, with 7 nucleotides matching TRBD1. Trimming at V came to 4 bases and at J to 1 base, leaving 7 bases not matched to a gene. Germline CDR1 and CDR2: SGHNT and YYREEE (reference sequence). The CDR3 consists of 15 residues. The CDR3 here is CASSLSGQSNTEAFF. CDR3 bases: TGTGCCAGCAGCCTTTCGGGACAGTCGAACACTGAAGCTTTCTTT.

The J gene is TRBJ1-5, the V gene TRBV2; no clear D gene. CDR3 length: 16 residues. V was clipped by 4 bases and J by 2 bases, with 15 bases between them. Germline loops: CDR1 SNHLY, CDR2 FYNNEI. The CDR3 loop is CASSGAGGNRNQPQHF. CDR3 bases: TGTGCCAGCAGTGGGGCCGGCGGGAATCGCAATCAGCCCCAGCATTTT.

The rearrangement links TRBV30 to TRBJ2-7; D not certain. Germline CDR1 GTSNPN, CDR2 SVGIG (reference sequence). Trimming pared 1 base from V and 2 bases from J, leaving 6 bases between. There are 12 residues in the CDR3. CDR3 loop: CAWSGGTYEQYF. The DNA for the CDR3 is TGTGCCTGGAGTGGAGGAACCTACGAGCAGTACTTC.

This clone was recorded a few times. The chain recombines TRBV6-2 or TRBV6-3 with TRBJ1-2; 8 bases are shared with TRBD1. V lost 4 bases and J lost 3; bases outside the gene matches: 7. Germline assignment: CDR1 MNHEY and CDR2 SVGEGT. There are 15 residues in the CDR3. The CDR3 sequence is CASSSEDRVYYGYTF. Here the CDR3 DNA reads TGTGCCAGCAGTTCCGAGGACAGGGTCTACTATGGCTACACCTTC.

The gene calls are TRBV9 and TRBJ2-1; 7 bases are shared with TRBD1. The germline CDR1 and CDR2 sequences are SGDLS and YYNGEE. With V trimmed by 4 bases and J by 5 bases, 15 bases remained unmatched. This CDR3 region has 17 residues. In DNA form, the CDR3 reads TGTGCCAGCAGCCCACGACAGGGTGGGTATGGAGACAATGAGCAGTTCTTC. Its protein is CASSPRQGGYGDNEQFF.

The chain has TRBV16 and TRBJ1-1; D unclear. Trimming left V 7 bases short and J 5 bases short, with 14 bases between. The germline V gene encodes CDR1 KGHSY and CDR2 FQNENV. The CDR3 runs to 13 residues. The CDR3 is CASTAVARTEAFF. The CDR3 nucleotides are TGTGCCAGCACTGCGGTGGCGCGGACTGAAGCTTTCTTT.

This clone was observed a single time. DNA of the CDR3: TGCGCCAGCAGTCCGCTAAAGAGGGACAGGGAAAATCAAGAGACCCAGTACTTC. It translates to CASSPLKRDRENQETQYF. This sequence joins TRBV23-1 and TRBJ2-5; TRBD1 agrees at 9 bases. TRBV23-1 is an ORF, and what it does is uncertain. The V gene end was trimmed by 4 bases and the J gene end by 2 bases; junction bases not matched to a gene: 14. This CDR3 spans 18 amino acids.

The chain employs TRBV19 and TRBJ1-5, with 9 positions matching TRBD1. This CDR3 has 15 residues. Unmatched junction bases numbered 2, after V lost 3 bases and J lost 2 bases. The germline CDR1 and CDR2 sequences are LNHDA and SQIVND (reference sequence). As DNA, the CDR3 is TGTGCCAGTAGTATGGGGGACAGGGGCAATCAGCCCCAGCATTTT. Translating it yields CASSMGDRGNQPQHF.

V usage is TRBV5-1 and J usage is TRBJ2-7; 8 nucleotides match TRBD1. V shed 0 bases, J shed 1 base, and the junction held 3 bases outside the gene matches. CDR1 is SGHRS, CDR2 YFSETQ, per germline. This CDR3 is 15 amino acids long. CDR3 DNA sequence: TGCGCCAGCAGCTTGGAGACAGGGGATTCCTACGAGCAGTACTTC. Translation: CASSLETGDSYEQYF.

This chain links TRBV4-3 with TRBJ1-4; maybe TRBD1 (5 bases). Deletions cut 0 bases from V and 5 bases from J, with 10 bases between. CDR1 is LGHNA, CDR2 YSLEER, per germline. The CDR3 totals 15 residues. The chain's CDR3 is CASSQEGQINEKLFF. The CDR3 DNA is TGCGCCAGCAGCCAAGAGGGGCAGATAAATGAAAAACTGTTTTTT.

The chain employs TRBV2 and TRBJ1-2, with 11 bases fitting TRBD1. Trimming cost V 6 bases and J 8 bases; bases outside gene matches: 8. Germline CDR1 and CDR2: SNHLY and FYNNEI. This CDR3 comprises 14 residues. The CDR3 sequence: CASSRDRGTDGYTF. The DNA for the CDR3 is TGTGCCAGCAGCCGGGACAGGGGGACCGACGGCTACACCTTC.